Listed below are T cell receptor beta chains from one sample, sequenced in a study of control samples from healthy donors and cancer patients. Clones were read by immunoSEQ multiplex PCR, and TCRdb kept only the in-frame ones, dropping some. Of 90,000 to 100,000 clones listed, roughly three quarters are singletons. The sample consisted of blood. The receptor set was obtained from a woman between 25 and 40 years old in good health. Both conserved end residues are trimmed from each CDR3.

cdr3_aa: ASSVSGTENSPLH; j_call: TRBJ1-6; v_call: TRBV9
cdr3_aa: ASSLRTSYEQY; j_call: TRBJ2-7; v_call: TRBV7-8
cdr3_aa: ASSLQGLNEKLF; j_call: TRBJ1-4; v_call: TRBV5-6
cdr3_aa: AWGSGDGEKLF; j_call: TRBJ1-4; v_call: TRBV30
cdr3_aa: ASSPSQTHNYGYT; j_call: TRBJ1-2; v_call: TRBV5-1
cdr3_aa: ASSYVTGGSYGYT; j_call: TRBJ1-2; v_call: TRBV6-2/TRBV6-3
cdr3_aa: ASSWGLGMNTEAF; j_call: TRBJ1-1; v_call: TRBV5-4
cdr3_aa: ASSLPGQAYYEQY; j_call: TRBJ2-7; v_call: TRBV5-4
cdr3_aa: ASSLRQAYEQY; j_call: TRBJ2-7; v_call: TRBV5-6
cdr3_aa: AISEQGAHQPQH; j_call: TRBJ1-5; v_call: TRBV10-3
cdr3_aa: ASLGGYEQY; j_call: TRBJ2-7; v_call: TRBV2
cdr3_aa: ASSQGTGTVGTEAF; j_call: TRBJ1-1; v_call: TRBV4-3
cdr3_aa: ASSQGTGVLYGYT; j_call: TRBJ1-2; v_call: TRBV7-2
cdr3_aa: ASSLSAGGPGGELF; j_call: TRBJ2-2; v_call: TRBV5-1
cdr3_aa: ASSVQGSGYT; j_call: TRBJ1-2; v_call: TRBV2
cdr3_aa: ASSTGVTGELF; j_call: TRBJ2-2; v_call: TRBV6-6
cdr3_aa: ASSQDRSQPQH; j_call: TRBJ1-5; v_call: TRBV18
cdr3_aa: SVETGAGNTIY; j_call: TRBJ1-3; v_call: TRBV29-1
cdr3_aa: ASSPGLAGASPNEQF; j_call: TRBJ2-1; v_call: TRBV7-2
cdr3_aa: ASSHTLQGEQF; j_call: TRBJ2-1; v_call: TRBV6-2/TRBV6-3
cdr3_aa: ASSLPSLYNEQF; j_call: TRBJ2-1; v_call: TRBV7-2
cdr3_aa: ASSFNEGQGSIQY; j_call: TRBJ2-4; v_call: TRBV5-5
cdr3_aa: ASSHRTDTQY; j_call: TRBJ2-3; v_call: TRBV3-1/TRBV3-2
cdr3_aa: ASSGPLGGIGQPQH; j_call: TRBJ1-5; v_call: TRBV6-1
cdr3_aa: ASSFTVGAWYGYT; j_call: TRBJ1-2; v_call: TRBV27